This T cell receptor beta chain was profiled in a study of regulatory T cells in long-lasting Graves disease. Study results and limitations: Peripheral blood alone, not thyroid tissue, underwent study. Relative to new patients (around 1,000), persistent patients exhibited greater sharing of public clonotypes (around 2,700). Persistent disease was associated with favored TRBV28 usage and with favored use of TRBJ1-2 and TRBJ2-5.

Time point in this sample: newly diagnosed GD, antithyroid drugs for less than 3 months. RNA extracted from PBMCs served as the sequencing template. In Xi'an, China, an endocrinology department was the source of patients. Both iRepertoire HTBI primers and Arm-PCR of CDR3 regions were used to build the TCR beta libraries. MiXCR, run by TCRdb on the multiplex PCR reads, gives a single entry per CDR3 protein. The sample has a few hundred thousand distinct CDR3 sequences, over 20% seen once. This clonotype was detected many times. Its antigen is currently unknown. V lost 6 bases and J lost 3; bases outside the gene matches: 10. The germline CDR1 and CDR2 sequences are MNHEY and SVGEGT. The length of the CDR3 is 16 residues.

The sequence was obtained from a female donor with Graves disease. The specimen was peripheral blood mononuclear cells (PBMCs), collected at new diagnosis, from a patient treated with antithyroid drugs. V is TRBV6-2 or TRBV6-3 and J is TRBJ1-5; 8 bases are shared with TRBD1. CDR3 sequence reads: CASRDGQGRFNQPQHF. The CDR3 DNA is TGTGCCAGCAGGGACGGACAGGGCCGGTTCAATCAGCCCCAGCATTTT.